These 18 T cell receptor beta chains originate from one sample sequenced in a study of identical twins (dated by TCRdb to 2016 to 2017). The library was generated by 5' RACE. TCRdb records Illumina HiSeq 2000 as the sequencer. Through fastp at Q25 and MiXCR, TCRdb rebuilt clones from the public reads, retaining in-frame beta chains. Each entry is one CDR3 protein sequence, shown with its most common DNA and genes. The sample table contains fewer than 800,000 distinct CDR3 sequences; only one count was recorded for just over 7% of them. The top ten clones comprise around 1.6% of the sample. These data were also reused for a study on yellow fever vaccine responses in identical twins.

The sample taken for sequencing was PBMCs. The receptors were gathered from a woman younger than 30 in good health.

The chain joins TRBV6-5 to TRBJ2-1; 14 bases fit TRBD2. CDR3 length: 17 amino acids. Per germline, CDR1 MNHEY and CDR2 SVGAGI. V shed 4 bases, J shed 4 bases, and the junction held 6 bases outside the gene matches. The CDR3 nucleotides read TGTGCCAGCAGTTCGCTGGGACTAGCGGGAGTGTACAATGAGCAGTTCTTC. Translation gives CASSSLGLAGVYNEQFF.

Ten or more counts support this clonotype. This rearrangement joins TRBV5-1 to TRBJ2-1; TRBD2 matches at 8 bases. The junction had 4 bases not matched to a gene; V was cut back by 2 bases and J by 9 bases. The CDR3 is 13 amino acids. CDR1 and CDR2 from the germline V gene are SGHRS and YFSETQ. This CDR3 reads CASSLSGSSEQFF. CDR3 nucleotide sequence: TGCGCCAGCAGCTTAAGCGGGAGTTCTGAGCAGTTCTTC.

The chain uses TRBV7-9 and TRBJ2-1; a weak D match, TRBD2 (6 bases). Germline lookup yields CDR1 SEHNR and CDR2 FQNEAQ (reference sequence). Trimming took 5 bases from V and 3 from J, leaving 14 bases between them. This CDR3 is built from 15 residues. This CDR3 is CASSPTGTHYNEQFF. In DNA form, the CDR3 reads TGTGCCAGCAGCCCCACCGGGACTCACTACAATGAGCAGTTCTTC.

This clonotype turned up a few times. The chain has TRBV5-1 and TRBJ2-5; TRBD1 matches at 8 bases. The germline V gene has CDR1 SGHRS and CDR2 YFSETQ. There are 16 residues in the CDR3. V gave up 2 bases and J gave up 2 bases; unmatched junction bases: 8. This CDR3 is CASSLSTGGRQETQYF. DNA for the CDR3: TGCGCCAGCAGCTTATCTACAGGGGGACGTCAAGAGACCCAGTACTTC.

This clonotype came up many times. The chain carries TRBV10-3 and TRBJ1-4; weak D call: TRBD1 (6 bases). The V and J ends lost 3 bases and 7 bases respectively, with 12 bases between them. The CDR3 is 14 amino acids. Germline CDR1 is ENHRY and CDR2 is SYGVKD. As DNA, the CDR3 is TGTGCCATCAGTGACAGGGGCGGATTTGAAAAACTGTTTTTT. It is translated as CAISDRGGFEKLFF.

This clonotype was seen at least ten times. V gene TRBV2 combines with J gene TRBJ2-7; tentative D call: TRBD2 (6 bases). CDR1 is SNHLY, CDR2 FYNNEI, per germline. V was pared by 7 bases and J by 6 bases, with 10 bases between. The CDR3 totals 11 residues. CDR3 nucleotides: TGTGCCAGCACAACGGGAGTCGAGCAGTACGTC. It is translated as CASTTGVEQYV.

This clonotype was counted a few times. The CDR3 loop reads CASSQEGGHRTQYF. CDR3 sequence (DNA): TGCGCCAGCAGCCAAGAAGGGGGGCACCGGACCCAGTACTTC. V gene TRBV4-1 combines with J gene TRBJ2-5, with D possibly called TRBD1 or TRBD2 (6 bases each). Germline-derived CDR1 and CDR2 are MGHRA and YSYEKL. Trimming removed 0 bases at V and 7 bases at J, with 12 bases between. The CDR3 extends over 14 amino acids.

This clonotype has ten or more counts. The chain is built from TRBV29-1 and TRBJ2-2; 10 nucleotides line up with TRBD1. The trim removed 7 bases at V and 3 bases at J, leaving 14 bases unmatched. This CDR3 has 17 amino acids. Germline CDR1 and CDR2: SQVTM and ANQGSEA. The DNA for the CDR3 is TGCAGCGCCGATCGAAAACTCGGGACAGGGGACACCGGGGAGCTGTTTTTT. Translated, it gives CSADRKLGTGDTGELFF.

A few counts support this clonotype. The chain recombines TRBV24-1 with TRBJ1-1; the match to TRBD1 covers 9 bases. The CDR3 extends over 15 amino acids. V trimming: 5 bases; J trimming: 1 base; junction bases outside the gene matches: 4. The germline V gene has CDR1 KGHDR and CDR2 SFDVKD. CDR3 in amino acids: CATSVSTGGNTEAFF. Here the CDR3 DNA reads TGTGCCACCAGTGTTTCGACAGGGGGGAACACTGAAGCTTTCTTT.

The V gene is TRBV12-3 or TRBV12-4, the J gene TRBJ2-1, with TRBD2 identical over 8 bases. This CDR3 region has 15 residues. J lost 6 bases, V lost 4 bases, and 8 bases had no gene match. For the CDR3, the DNA is TGTGCCAGCAGTTCCCCCGGGACTAGAATCAATGAGCAGTTCTTC. It is translated as CASSSPGTRINEQFF.

This clonotype was found many times. The chain recombines TRBV12-5 with TRBJ1-3; 7 nucleotides line up with TRBD1. The CDR3 extends over 13 amino acids. V lost 5 bases to trimming and J lost 8 bases; unmatched junction nucleotides: 6. Germline CDR1 reads LGHNT; CDR2 reads FRNRAP. The CDR3 coding sequence is TGTGCTAGTGGTGTGACAGGGTTGGACACCATATATTTT. Its translation is CASGVTGLDTIYF.

This clonotype was observed many times. The V and J genes are TRBV29-1 and TRBJ2-1; weak D call: TRBD1 (6 bases). Germline CDR1 is SQVTM and CDR2 is ANQGSEA. The CDR3 is made up of 14 amino acids. V was trimmed by 5 bases and J by 0 bases, leaving 11 bases between them. CDR3 nucleotides: TGCAGCGTTACTACAGGGCCCTCCTACAATGAGCAGTTCTTC. It translates to CSVTTGPSYNEQFF.

This chain links TRBV12-3 or TRBV12-4 with TRBJ2-2; D is possibly TRBD2 (5 bases). Trimming left V 6 bases short and J 3 bases short, with 14 bases between. The CDR3 spans 15 residues. CDR3 nucleotide sequence: TGTGCCAGCAGAACCGGGATGCGGTACACCGGGGAGCTGTTTTTT. Translation gives CASRTGMRYTGELFF.

This clonotype showed up just a few times. This chain links TRBV7-9 with TRBJ2-1, with 9 bases identical to TRBD2. CDR3 size: 16 residues. Trimming at V came to 6 bases and at J to 8 bases, leaving 14 bases not matched to a gene. Germline assignment: CDR1 SEHNR and CDR2 FQNEAQ (reference sequence). CDR3 protein: CASSPTPSGTFHEQFF. CDR3 in DNA: TGTGCCAGCAGTCCGACTCCTAGCGGGACCTTTCATGAGCAGTTCTTC.

The chain carries TRBV12-3 or TRBV12-4 and TRBJ2-5; tentatively, D is TRBD1 (5 bases). This CDR3 region has 18 residues. CDR3 DNA sequence: TGTACCTGCAGTTTTTCCTTCCGGCAGGGATGGGATCAAGAGACCCAGTACTTC. Translated: CTCSFSFRQGWDQETQYF.

There are a few counts of this clonotype. This sequence joins TRBV25-1 and TRBJ2-1; TRBD1 matches 7 bases. The CDR3 extends over 13 amino acids. The germline CDR1 and CDR2 sequences are MGHDK and SYGVNS. V shed 5 bases, J shed 9 bases, and the junction held 7 bases outside the gene matches. The CDR3 loop reads CASSKTGKVEQFF. As DNA, the CDR3 is TGTGCCAGCAGTAAGACAGGGAAAGTTGAGCAGTTCTTC.

This clonotype was observed many times. The chain couples TRBV12-3 or TRBV12-4 to TRBJ2-2, with no clear D. Trimming shortened V by 3 bases and J by 1 base, and 6 bases separated the two germline ends. This CDR3 has 14 amino acids. For the CDR3, the DNA is TGTGCCAGCAGTTTCCTAGGGAACACCGGGGAGCTGTTTTTT. The encoded protein is CASSFLGNTGELFF.

CDR3 protein: CASIPDLGTKGIQYF. CDR3 DNA: TGTGCCAGCATCCCTGACTTGGGGACAAAAGGCATTCAGTACTTC. The chain recombines TRBV12-3 or TRBV12-4 with TRBJ2-4, with D possibly matching TRBD1 (6 bases). This CDR3 is 15 amino acids long. Deletions cut 7 bases from V and 9 bases from J, with 22 bases between.